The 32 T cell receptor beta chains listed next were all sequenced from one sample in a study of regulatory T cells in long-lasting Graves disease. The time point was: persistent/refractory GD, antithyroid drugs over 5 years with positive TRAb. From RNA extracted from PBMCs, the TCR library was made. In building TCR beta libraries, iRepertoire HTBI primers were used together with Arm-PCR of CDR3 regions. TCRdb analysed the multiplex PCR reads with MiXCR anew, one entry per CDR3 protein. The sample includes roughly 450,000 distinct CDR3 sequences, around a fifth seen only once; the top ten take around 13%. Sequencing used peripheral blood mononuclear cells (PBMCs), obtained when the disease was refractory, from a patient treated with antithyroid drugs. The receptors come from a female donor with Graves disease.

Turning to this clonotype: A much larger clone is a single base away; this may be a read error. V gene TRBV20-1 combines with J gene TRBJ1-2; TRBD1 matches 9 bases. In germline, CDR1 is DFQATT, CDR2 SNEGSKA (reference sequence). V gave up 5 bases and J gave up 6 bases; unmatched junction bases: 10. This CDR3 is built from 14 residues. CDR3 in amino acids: CSAGGTGLNHGYTF. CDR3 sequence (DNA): TGCAGTGCTGGGGGGACAGGGCTGAACCATGGCTACACCTTC.

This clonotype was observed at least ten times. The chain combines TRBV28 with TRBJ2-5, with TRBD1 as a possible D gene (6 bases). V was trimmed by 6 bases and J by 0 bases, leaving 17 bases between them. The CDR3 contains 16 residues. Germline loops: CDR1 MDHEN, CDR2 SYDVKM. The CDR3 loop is CASRPALDRYQETQYF. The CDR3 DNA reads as TGTGCCAGCAGACCCGCTCTCGACAGGTACCAAGAGACCCAGTACTTC.

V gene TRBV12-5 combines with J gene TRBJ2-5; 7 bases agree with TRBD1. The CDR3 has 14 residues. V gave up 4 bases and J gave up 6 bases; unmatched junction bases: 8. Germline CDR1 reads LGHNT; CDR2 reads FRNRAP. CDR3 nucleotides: TGTGCTAGTGGTTCGGTTAGGGGGCCGAAGACCCAGTACTTC. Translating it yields CASGSVRGPKTQYF.

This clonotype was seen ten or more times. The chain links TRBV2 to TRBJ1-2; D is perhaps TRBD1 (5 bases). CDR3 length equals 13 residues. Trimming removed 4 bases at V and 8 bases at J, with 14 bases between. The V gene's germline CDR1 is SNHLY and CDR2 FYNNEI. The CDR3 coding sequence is TGTGCCAGCAGTGTTGCGGGCGCAGGGGGCTACACCTTC. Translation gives CASSVAGAGGYTF.

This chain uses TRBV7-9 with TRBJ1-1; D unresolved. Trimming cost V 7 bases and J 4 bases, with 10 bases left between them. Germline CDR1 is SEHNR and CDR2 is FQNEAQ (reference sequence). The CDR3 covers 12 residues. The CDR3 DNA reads TGTGCCAGCACTATCCGGGGCACTGAAGCTTTCTTT. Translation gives CASTIRGTEAFF.

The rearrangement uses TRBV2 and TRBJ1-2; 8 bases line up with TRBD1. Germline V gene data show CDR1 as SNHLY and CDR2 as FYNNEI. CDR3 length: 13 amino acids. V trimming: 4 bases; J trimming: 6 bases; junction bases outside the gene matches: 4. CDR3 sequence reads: CASSAGGFHGYTF. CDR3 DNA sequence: TGTGCCAGCAGTGCAGGGGGCTTCCATGGCTACACCTTC. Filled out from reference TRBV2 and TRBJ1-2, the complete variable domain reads EPEVTQTPSHQVTQMGQEVILRCVPISNHLYFYWYRQILGQKVEFLVSFYNNEISEKSEIFDDQFSVERPDGSNFTLKIRSTKLEDSAMYFCASSAGGFHGYTFGSGTRLTVV.

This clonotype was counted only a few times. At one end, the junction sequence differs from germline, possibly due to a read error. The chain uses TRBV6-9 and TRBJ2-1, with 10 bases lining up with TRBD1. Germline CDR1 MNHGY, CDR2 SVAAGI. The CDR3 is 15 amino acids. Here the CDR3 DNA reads TGTGCCAACAGTTTCGGGGGACAGGGGCGCAATGAGCAGTTCTTC. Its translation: CANSFGGQGRNEQFF.

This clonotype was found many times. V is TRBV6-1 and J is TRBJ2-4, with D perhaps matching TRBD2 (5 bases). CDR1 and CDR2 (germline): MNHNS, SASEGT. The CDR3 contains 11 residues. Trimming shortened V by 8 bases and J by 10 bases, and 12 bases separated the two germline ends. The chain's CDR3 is CASEGSGIQYF. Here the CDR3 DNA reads TGTGCCAGCGAAGGGTCGGGAATTCAGTACTTC.

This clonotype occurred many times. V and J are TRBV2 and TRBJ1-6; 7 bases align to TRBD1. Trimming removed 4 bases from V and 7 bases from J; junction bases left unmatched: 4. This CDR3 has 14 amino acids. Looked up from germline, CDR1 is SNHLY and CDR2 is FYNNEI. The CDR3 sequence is CASSGGTANSPLHF. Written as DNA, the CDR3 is TGTGCCAGCAGTGGCGGGACAGCCAATTCACCCCTCCACTTT.

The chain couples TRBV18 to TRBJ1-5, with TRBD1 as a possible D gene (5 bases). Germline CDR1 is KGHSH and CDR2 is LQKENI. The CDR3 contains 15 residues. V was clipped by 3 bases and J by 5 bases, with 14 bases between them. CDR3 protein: CASSPQAGTDQPQHF. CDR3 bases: TGTGCCAGCTCACCTCAGGCAGGGACGGATCAGCCCCAGCATTTT.

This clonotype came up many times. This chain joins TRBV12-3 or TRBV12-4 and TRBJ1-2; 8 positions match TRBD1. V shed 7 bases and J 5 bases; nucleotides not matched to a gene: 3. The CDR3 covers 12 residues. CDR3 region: CASTRQGYGYTF. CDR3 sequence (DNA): TGTGCCAGCACAAGACAGGGGTATGGCTACACCTTC.

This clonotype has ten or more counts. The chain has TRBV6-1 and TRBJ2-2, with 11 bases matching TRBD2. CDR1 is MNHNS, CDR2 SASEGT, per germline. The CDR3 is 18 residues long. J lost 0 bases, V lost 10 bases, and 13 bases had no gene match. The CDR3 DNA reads TGTGCCACCAACAAACTAGCGGGAGACCTCGCGAACACCGGGGAGCTGTTTTTT. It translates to CATNKLAGDLANTGELFF.

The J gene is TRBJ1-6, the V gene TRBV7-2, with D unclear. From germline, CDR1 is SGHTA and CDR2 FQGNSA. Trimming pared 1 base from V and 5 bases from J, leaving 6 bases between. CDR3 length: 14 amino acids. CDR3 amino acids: CASSLVQNNSPLHF. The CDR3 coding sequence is TGTGCCAGCAGCTTAGTGCAGAATAATTCACCCCTCCACTTT.

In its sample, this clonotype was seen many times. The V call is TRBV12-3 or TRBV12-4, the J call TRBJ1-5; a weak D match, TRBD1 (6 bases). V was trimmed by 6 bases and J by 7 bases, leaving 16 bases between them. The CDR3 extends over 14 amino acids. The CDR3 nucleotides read TGTGCCAGCAGCTCTGGGGGGCGCCGCCAGCCCCAGCATTTT. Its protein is CASSSGGRRQPQHF.

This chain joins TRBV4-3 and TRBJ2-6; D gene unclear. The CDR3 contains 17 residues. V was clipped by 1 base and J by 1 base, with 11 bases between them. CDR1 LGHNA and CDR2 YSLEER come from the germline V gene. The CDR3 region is CASSQASDLSGANVLTF. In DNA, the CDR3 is TGCGCCAGCAGCCAAGCAAGCGACTTATCTGGGGCCAACGTCCTGACTTTC.

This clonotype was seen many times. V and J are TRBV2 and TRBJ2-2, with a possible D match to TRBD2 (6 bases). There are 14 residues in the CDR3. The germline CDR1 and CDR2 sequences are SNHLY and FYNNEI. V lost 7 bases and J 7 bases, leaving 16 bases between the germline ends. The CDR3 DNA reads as TGTGCCAGCATTAGTAGCCCGGAGGGCGGGGAGCTGTTTTTT. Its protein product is CASISSPEGGELFF.

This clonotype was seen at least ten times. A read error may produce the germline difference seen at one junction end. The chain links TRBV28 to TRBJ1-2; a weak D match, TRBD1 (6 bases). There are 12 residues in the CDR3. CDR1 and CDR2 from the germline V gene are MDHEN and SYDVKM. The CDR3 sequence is CASSWDNREGNF. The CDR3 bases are TGTGCCAGCAGTTGGGACAACAGGGAGGGAAACTTC.

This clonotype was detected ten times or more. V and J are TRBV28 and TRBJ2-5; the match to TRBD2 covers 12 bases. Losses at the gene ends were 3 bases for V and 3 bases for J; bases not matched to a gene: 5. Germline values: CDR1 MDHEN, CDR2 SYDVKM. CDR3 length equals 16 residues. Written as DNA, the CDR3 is TGTGCCAGCAGTTTGTTCCCTAGCGGGGGGGAAGAGACCCAGTACTTC. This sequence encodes CASSLFPSGGEETQYF.

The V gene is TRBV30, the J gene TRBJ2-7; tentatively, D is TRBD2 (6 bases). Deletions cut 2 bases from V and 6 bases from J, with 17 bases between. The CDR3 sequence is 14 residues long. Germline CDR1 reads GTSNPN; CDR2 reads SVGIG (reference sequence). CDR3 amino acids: CAWSFEAGLGEQYF. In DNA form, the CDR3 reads TGTGCCTGGAGTTTCGAGGCGGGGCTAGGCGAGCAGTACTTC.

The CDR3, as DNA: TGCAGTGCAGCCCCTTTGCAGGGGTTTTTGAATCAGCCCCAGCATTTT. Protein sequence: CSAAPLQGFLNQPQHF. The genes are TRBV20-1 and TRBJ1-5; D may be TRBD1 (6 bases). From germline, CDR1 is DFQATT and CDR2 SNEGSKA (reference sequence). The CDR3 loop spans 16 amino acids. With 6 bases removed from V and 4 bases from J, the gap between germline ends came to 22 bases.

The chain's CDR3 is CAISESGQGMLGEQYF. CDR3 bases: TGTGCCATCAGTGAGTCAGGACAGGGGATGCTCGGCGAGCAGTACTTC. The chain joins TRBV10-3 to TRBJ2-7; 9 bases agree with TRBD1. Germline V gene sequence: CDR1 ENHRY, CDR2 SYGVKD. V trimming: 0 bases; J trimming: 6 bases; junction bases outside the gene matches: 9. The CDR3 covers 16 residues.

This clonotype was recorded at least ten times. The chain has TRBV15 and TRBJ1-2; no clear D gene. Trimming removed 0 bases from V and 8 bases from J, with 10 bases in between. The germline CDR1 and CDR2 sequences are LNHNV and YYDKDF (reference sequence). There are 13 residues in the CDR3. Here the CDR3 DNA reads TGTGCCACCAGCAGAGAGATCGCGGGGGGCTACACCTTC. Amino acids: CATSREIAGGYTF.

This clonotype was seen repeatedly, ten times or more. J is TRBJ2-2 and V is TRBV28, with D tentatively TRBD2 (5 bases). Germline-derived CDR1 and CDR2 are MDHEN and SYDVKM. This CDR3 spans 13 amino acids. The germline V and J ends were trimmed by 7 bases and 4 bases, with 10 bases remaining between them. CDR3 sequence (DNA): TGTGCCAGCACCAGCGGAAGCACCGGGGAGCTGTTTTTT. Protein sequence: CASTSGSTGELFF.

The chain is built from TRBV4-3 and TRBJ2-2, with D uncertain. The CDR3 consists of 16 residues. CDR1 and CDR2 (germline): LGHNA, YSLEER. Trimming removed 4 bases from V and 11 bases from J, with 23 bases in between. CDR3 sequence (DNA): TGCGCCAGCAGCCCCCCGTTAATTCAAGGCAGACGAGAGCTGTTTTTT. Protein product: CASSPPLIQGRRELFF.

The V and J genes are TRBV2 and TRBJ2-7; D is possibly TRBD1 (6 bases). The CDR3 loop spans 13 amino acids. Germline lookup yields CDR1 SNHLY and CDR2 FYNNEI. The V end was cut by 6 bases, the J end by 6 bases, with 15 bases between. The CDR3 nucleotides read TGTGCCAGCAGCCCCAATGTACAGGGCGAGCAGTACTTC. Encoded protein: CASSPNVQGEQYF.

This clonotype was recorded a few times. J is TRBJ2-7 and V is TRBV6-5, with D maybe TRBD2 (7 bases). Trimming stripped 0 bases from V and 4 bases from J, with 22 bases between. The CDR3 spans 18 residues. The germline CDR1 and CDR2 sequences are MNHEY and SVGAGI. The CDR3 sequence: CASSYSRGLPAGLYEQYF. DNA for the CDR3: TGTGCCAGCAGTTACTCCAGGGGACTGCCAGCGGGACTATACGAGCAGTACTTC.

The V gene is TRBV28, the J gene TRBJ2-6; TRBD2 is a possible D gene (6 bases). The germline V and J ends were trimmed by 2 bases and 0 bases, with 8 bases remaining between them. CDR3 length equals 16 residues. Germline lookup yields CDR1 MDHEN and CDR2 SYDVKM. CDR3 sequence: CASSLTSYSGANVLTF. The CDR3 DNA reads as TGTGCCAGCAGTTTAACTAGCTACTCTGGGGCCAACGTCCTGACTTTC.

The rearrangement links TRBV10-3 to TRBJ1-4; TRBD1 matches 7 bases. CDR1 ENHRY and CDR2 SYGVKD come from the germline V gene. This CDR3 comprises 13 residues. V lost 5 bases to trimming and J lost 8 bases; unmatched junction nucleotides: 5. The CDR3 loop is CAISSRQGEKLFF. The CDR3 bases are TGTGCCATCAGTAGTAGACAGGGCGAAAAACTGTTTTTT.

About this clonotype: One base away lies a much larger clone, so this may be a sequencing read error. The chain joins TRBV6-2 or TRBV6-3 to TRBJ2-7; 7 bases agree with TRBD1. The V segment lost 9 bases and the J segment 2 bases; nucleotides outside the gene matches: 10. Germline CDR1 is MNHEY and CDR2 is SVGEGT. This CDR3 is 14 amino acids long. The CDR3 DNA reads TGTGCCAGTTGGACAGGCCACGGGACCTACGAGCAGTACTTC. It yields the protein CASWTGHGTYEQYF.

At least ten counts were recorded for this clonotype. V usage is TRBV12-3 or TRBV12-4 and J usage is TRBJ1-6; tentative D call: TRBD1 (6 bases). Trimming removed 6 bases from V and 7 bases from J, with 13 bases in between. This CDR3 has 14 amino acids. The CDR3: CASRREGVNSPLHF. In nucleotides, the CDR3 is TGTGCCAGCAGAAGAGAGGGGGTAAATTCACCCCTCCACTTT.

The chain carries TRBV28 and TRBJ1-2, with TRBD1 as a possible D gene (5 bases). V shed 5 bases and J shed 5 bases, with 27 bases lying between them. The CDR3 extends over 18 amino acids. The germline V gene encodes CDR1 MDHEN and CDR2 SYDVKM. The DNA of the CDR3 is TGTGCCAGCAGTCCTGTCGGACGGGACCCGACGTGGGAATATGGCTACACCTTC. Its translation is CASSPVGRDPTWEYGYTF.

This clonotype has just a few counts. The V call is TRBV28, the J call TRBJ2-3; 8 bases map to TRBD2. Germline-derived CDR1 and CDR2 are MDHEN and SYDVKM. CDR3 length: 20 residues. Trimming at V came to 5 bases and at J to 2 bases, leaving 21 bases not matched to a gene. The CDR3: CASSPTGRGAPPDDTDTQYF. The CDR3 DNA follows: TGTGCCAGCAGTCCTACAGGGCGGGGGGCTCCCCCCGATGACACAGATACGCAGTATTTT.